A single T cell receptor (beta chain) is shown here with its context. As handled by the study authors: Amplified reference gene primers provided the basis for estimating nucleated cell counts. Data came from immunoSEQ multiplex PCR; TCRdb stores just in-frame clones and leaves some out. V, J and clone size derive from that table, while D and trimming were established from the DNA sequence. The repertoire holds hundreds of thousands of clones, with approximately 88% as singletons. The sample belongs to a study of blood T cell repertoires in COVID-19. Study information: Both acute and convalescent COVID-19 samples were obtained from the United States, Italy and Spain. From T cells, B-cell-depleted T cells, or PBMCs came the material, which was cDNA or gDNA.

Seattle enrolled patients during active infection and tracked them longitudinally. The germline V gene has CDR1 SQVTM and CDR2 ANQGSEA. V was pared by 8 bases and J by 15 bases, with 6 bases of the junction left unmatched. The CDR3 contains 9 residues. This TCR derives from a woman between 65 and 79 years old with COVID-19, enrolled during active disease. The sample consisted of peripheral blood. The chain couples TRBV29-1 to TRBJ2-1; 8 nucleotides match TRBD2. Here the CDR3 DNA reads TGCAGCCCTAGCGGGCCTCCGTTCTTC. Translated: CSPSGPPFF.